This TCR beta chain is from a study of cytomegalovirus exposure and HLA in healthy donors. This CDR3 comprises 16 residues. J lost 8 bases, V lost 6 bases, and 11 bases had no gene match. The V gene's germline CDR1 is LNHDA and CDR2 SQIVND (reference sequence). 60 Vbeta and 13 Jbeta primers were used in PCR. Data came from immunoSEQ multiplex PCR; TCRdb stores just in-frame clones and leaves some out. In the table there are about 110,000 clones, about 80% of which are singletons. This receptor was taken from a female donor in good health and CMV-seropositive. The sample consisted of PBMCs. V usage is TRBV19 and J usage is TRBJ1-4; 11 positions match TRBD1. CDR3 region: CASRSGRTGGLEKLFF. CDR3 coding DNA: TGTGCCAGTAGATCCGGCCGGACAGGGGGCTTGGAAAAACTGTTTTTT.